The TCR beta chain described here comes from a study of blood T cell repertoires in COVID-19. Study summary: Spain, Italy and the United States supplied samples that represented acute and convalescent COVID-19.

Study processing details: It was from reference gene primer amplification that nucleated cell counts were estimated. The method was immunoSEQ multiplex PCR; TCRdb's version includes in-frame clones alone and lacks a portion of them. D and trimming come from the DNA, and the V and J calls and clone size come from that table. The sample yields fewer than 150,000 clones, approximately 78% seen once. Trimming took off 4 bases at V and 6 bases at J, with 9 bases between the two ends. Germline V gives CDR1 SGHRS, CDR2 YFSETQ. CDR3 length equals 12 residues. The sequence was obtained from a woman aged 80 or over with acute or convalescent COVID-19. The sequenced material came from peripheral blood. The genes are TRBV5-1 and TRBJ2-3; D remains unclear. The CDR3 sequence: CASSPGFDTQYF. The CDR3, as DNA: TGCGCCAGCAGCCCCGGGTTCGATACGCAGTATTTT.